This TCR beta chain appears in the sequencing data of a study of T cells in Graves' hyperthyroidism and ophthalmopathy. Across the study: Staff took peripheral blood when the initial diagnosis was made, before any treatment began.

This clonotype has ten or more counts. The TCR beta CDR3 regions underwent amplification using RNA transcripts as the source. The HTBI primer set drove a first-round RT-PCR of the TCR CDR3. TCRdb re-called the multiplex PCR reads through MiXCR, storing one row per CDR3 protein. The table includes 500,000 to 700,000 distinct CDR3 sequences, approximately 15% detected once. Patients aged 18 to 65 had newly diagnosed hyperthyroidism lasting under 2 months. Clinical symptoms, serum thyroxine, TRAb, thyroid ultrasound and orbital computed tomography informed diagnoses. CDR1 SQVTM and CDR2 ANQGSEA come from the germline V gene. Trimming left V 4 bases short and J 4 bases short, with 11 bases between. The CDR3 extends over 13 amino acids.

The sample taken for sequencing was blood. The chain recombines TRBV29-1 with TRBJ2-1; D unresolved. The source is a woman aged 18-35 years with Graves' hyperthyroidism. CDR3 DNA: TGCAGCGTTGTAATAGAGCGTTACAATGAGCAGTTCTTC. Translation gives CSVVIERYNEQFF.